A single sample is the source of the 27 T cell receptor beta chains below, sequenced in a study of response to subunit inactivated influenza vaccine. TCRdb recomputed calls from the RT-PCR reads with MiXCR, one row per CDR3 protein. Among approximately 700,000 distinct CDR3 sequences listed, approximately 15% were seen once. The specimen comprised PBMCs from blood, sampled roughly 15 days before vaccination. All receptors derive from a man in his fifties who received an inactivated influenza vaccine.

V is TRBV20-1 and J is TRBJ2-7, with 9 bases identical to TRBD2. Germline assignment: CDR1 DFQATT and CDR2 SNEGSKA (reference sequence). The CDR3 has 14 residues. The V and J ends lost 5 bases and 2 bases, in that order; junction bases with no gene match: 7. Written as DNA, the CDR3 is TGCAGTGCTCCTCAAGGCGGGAGGGCCTACGAGCAGTACTTC. Translated: CSAPQGGRAYEQYF.

The CDR3 region is CASSEGQGYYEQYF. Here the CDR3 DNA reads TGTGCCAGCAGTGAAGGCCAGGGATACTACGAGCAGTACTTC. V usage is TRBV6-1 and J usage is TRBJ2-7, with a possible D match to TRBD1 (5 bases). Germline CDR1 reads MNHNS; CDR2 reads SASEGT. Trimming took 1 base from V and 3 from J, leaving 10 bases between them. This CDR3 region has 14 residues.

This clonotype came up a few times. V and J are TRBV14 and TRBJ1-2; D is ambiguous. In germline, CDR1 is SGHDN, CDR2 FVKESK. This CDR3 contains 15 residues. V dropped 1 base and J dropped 4 bases, with 13 bases sitting between them. The CDR3 spells CASSQGRTDIYGYTF. The CDR3 nucleotides read TGTGCCAGCAGCCAAGGGCGGACGGATATCTATGGCTACACCTTC.

This chain links TRBV10-3 with TRBJ1-3; TRBD1 is a possible D gene (5 bases). In germline, CDR1 is ENHRY, CDR2 SYGVKD. V lost 10 bases to trimming and J lost 8 bases, with 18 bases between them. The CDR3 has 13 residues. The CDR3 DNA reads as TGTGCCACCCACCCGACAGAGAGCGACACCATATATTTT. Translating it yields CATHPTESDTIYF.

The chain recombines TRBV12-3 or TRBV12-4 with TRBJ1-2; D perhaps matches TRBD1 (6 bases). CDR3 length: 15 residues. V lost 5 bases and J 0 bases, leaving 13 bases between the germline ends. The CDR3 is CASSHTGTSNYGYTF. The CDR3 DNA reads TGTGCCAGCAGTCATACAGGGACATCTAACTATGGCTACACCTTC.

The V call is TRBV6-5, the J call TRBJ2-2; D is uncertain. The CDR3 spans 14 residues. With 3 bases removed from V and 4 bases from J, the gap between germline ends came to 9 bases. Germline-derived CDR1 and CDR2 are MNHEY and SVGAGI. This CDR3 is CASSYYPATGELFF. Here the CDR3 DNA reads TGTGCCAGCAGTTATTATCCAGCCACCGGGGAGCTGTTTTTT.

This clonotype was recorded a few times. The V call is TRBV3-1, the J call TRBJ2-3; the D is unclear. V was trimmed by 4 bases and J by 1 base, leaving 15 bases between them. The CDR3 has 16 amino acids. Germline V gene data show CDR1 as LGHDT and CDR2 as YNNKEL (reference sequence). Here the CDR3 reads CASSRTPASGTDTQYF. The CDR3 nucleotides read TGTGCCAGCAGCCGAACCCCTGCGAGCGGCACAGATACGCAGTATTTT.

This clonotype was picked up a small number of times. The chain recombines TRBV20-1 with TRBJ2-2; D is perhaps TRBD2 (5 bases). Trimming took 0 bases from V and 5 from J, leaving 19 bases between them. This CDR3 is 17 amino acids long. Germline V gives CDR1 DFQATT, CDR2 SNEGSKA (reference sequence). DNA for the CDR3: TGCAGTGCTAGAGATATTGGAGGTGGTGGTCGGACCGGGGAGCTGTTTTTT. Residues: CSARDIGGGGRTGELFF.

V and J are TRBV7-9 and TRBJ2-7; TRBD2 aligns across 7 bases. The CDR3 extends over 15 amino acids. J was trimmed by 6 bases and V by 1 base; bases with no gene match: 9. Germline CDR1 reads SEHNR; CDR2 reads FQNEAQ (reference sequence). CDR3 coding DNA: TGTGCCAGCAGCTTAGGAGGGGCTAGCGGATCCGAGCAGTACTTC. Its protein is CASSLGGASGSEQYF. Full variable domain (outside the CDR3, taken from reference TRBV7-9 and TRBJ2-7): DTGVSQNPRHKITKRGQNVTFRCDPISEHNRLYWYRQTLGQGPEFLTYFQNEAQLEKSRLLSDRFSAERPKGSFSTLEIQRTEQGDSAMYLCASSLGGASGSEQYFGPGTRLTVT.

V and J are TRBV4-3 and TRBJ2-5; the match to TRBD2 covers 13 bases. Germline lookup yields CDR1 LGHNA and CDR2 YSLEER. V gave up 4 bases and J gave up 4 bases; unmatched junction bases: 12. This CDR3 is built from 18 residues. The CDR3, as DNA: TGCGCCAGCAGCCCCGGGGCAACTAGCGGGAGGGCCTTAGAGACCCAGTACTTC. Encoded protein: CASSPGATSGRALETQYF.

The chain links TRBV4-1 to TRBJ2-7; TRBD1 or TRBD2 may be the D gene (5 bases each). The germline gives CDR1 MGHRA, CDR2 YSYEKL. CDR3 length equals 15 residues. V lost 0 bases to trimming and J lost 3 bases, with 12 bases between them. CDR3 nucleotides: TGCGCCAGCAGCCAAGACCCCCAGGGAGACTACGAGCAGTACTTC. This translates into CASSQDPQGDYEQYF.

The gene calls are TRBV21-1 and TRBJ2-7. TRBV21-1 is reported as a pseudogene. The length of the CDR3 is 14 residues. CDR3 protein: CASSMDRSSYEQYF. The CDR3, as DNA: TGTGCCAGCAGCATGGACAGGAGCTCCTACGAGCAGTACTTC.

This clonotype occurred a few times. The chain employs TRBV5-1 and TRBJ2-3; 11 nucleotides match TRBD1. V lost 3 bases, J lost 3 bases, and 3 bases stayed unmatched. The CDR3 is 15 residues long. CDR1 and CDR2 (germline): SGHRS, YFSETQ. This chain's CDR3 is CASSWGTGGTDTQYF. CDR3 sequence (DNA): TGCGCCAGCAGCTGGGGGACAGGGGGGACAGATACGCAGTATTTT. Full variable domain (remainder filled in from reference TRBV5-1 and TRBJ2-3): KAGVTQTPRYLIKTRGQQVTLSCSPISGHRSVSWYQQTPGQGLQFLFEYFSETQRNKGNFPGRFSGRQFSNSRSEMNVSTLELGDSALYLCASSWGTGGTDTQYFGPGTRLTVL.

This clonotype occurred many times. The gene calls are TRBV5-1 and TRBJ1-1; maybe TRBD1 (5 bases). V gave up 4 bases and J gave up 1 base, with 14 bases separating them. The germline CDR1 and CDR2 sequences are SGHRS and YFSETQ. The CDR3 runs to 15 residues. The CDR3 spells CASSPMGTGNTEAFF. The CDR3 DNA reads as TGCGCCAGCAGCCCGATGGGGACGGGGAACACTGAAGCTTTCTTT.

The chain has TRBV20-1 and TRBJ2-7; 10 bases align to TRBD2. The CDR3 has 16 residues. The V segment lost 6 bases and the J segment 5 bases; nucleotides outside the gene matches: 16. From germline, CDR1 is DFQATT and CDR2 SNEGSKA (reference sequence). The CDR3 protein is CSAEGASGRAQDEQYF. The CDR3 DNA reads as TGCAGTGCGGAGGGGGCCAGCGGGAGGGCCCAGGACGAGCAGTACTTC.

This clonotype has only a few counts. V is TRBV2 and J is TRBJ2-7, with 10 bases aligning to TRBD1. Per germline, CDR1 SNHLY and CDR2 FYNNEI. This CDR3 contains 16 residues. The J segment lost 4 bases and the V segment lost 2 bases, leaving 8 bases of the junction unmatched. DNA of the CDR3: TGTGCCAGCAGTGAACCCCGGACAGGGGGAAAATACGAGCAGTACTTC. Amino acids: CASSEPRTGGKYEQYF.

The chain recombines TRBV7-3 with TRBJ2-1; D might be TRBD2 (6 bases). V lost 2 bases and J 5 bases, leaving 10 bases between the germline ends. The germline gives CDR1 SGHTA, CDR2 FQGTGA. The CDR3 sequence is 14 residues long. The DNA of the CDR3 is TGTGCCAGCAGCTTAGGAGGGTTCGACAATGAGCAGTTCTTC. Translation: CASSLGGFDNEQFF. Full variable domain (rest looked up from reference TRBV7-3 and TRBJ2-1): GAGVSQTPSNKVTEKGKYVELRCDPISGHTALYWYRQSLGQGPEFLIYFQGTGAADDSGLPNDRFFAVRPEGSVSTLKIQRTERGDSAVYLCASSLGGFDNEQFFGPGTRLTVL.

This clonotype was observed many times. V usage is TRBV12-3 or TRBV12-4 and J usage is TRBJ2-1; D may be TRBD1 or TRBD2 (6 bases each). Between the trimmed V and J ends, which lost 8 bases and 8 bases, there was a span of 13 bases. This CDR3 comprises 12 residues. The CDR3 nucleotides are TGTGCCAGCGGTCTCGGGGGCCATGAGCAGTTCTTC. It is translated as CASGLGGHEQFF.

This clonotype was picked up many times. This rearrangement joins TRBV20-1 to TRBJ2-3, with 10 bases that match TRBD2. The V gene end was trimmed by 3 bases and the J gene end by 6 bases; junction bases not matched to a gene: 6. Germline-derived CDR1 and CDR2 are DFQATT and SNEGSKA (reference sequence). This CDR3 has 14 amino acids. In DNA, the CDR3 is TGCAGTGCTAGCCTAGCGGGGGTCAGGGATACGCAGTATTTT. Translating it yields CSASLAGVRDTQYF.

This clonotype was counted only a few times. V is TRBV12-3 or TRBV12-4 and J is TRBJ2-1; possibly TRBD2 for D (7 bases). This CDR3 has 15 residues. Trimming took off 4 bases at V and 0 bases at J, with 10 bases between the two ends. CDR3 DNA: TGTGCCAGCAGTTCGGGGGGCGCCTCCTACAATGAGCAGTTCTTC. Translation gives CASSSGGASYNEQFF.

This clonotype was recorded a few times. V usage is TRBV4-3 and J usage is TRBJ2-7; no clear D. The V gene lost 0 bases and the J gene lost 2 bases, with 8 bases spanning the gap. The germline V gene has CDR1 LGHNA and CDR2 YSLEER. The CDR3 totals 14 residues. The CDR3 coding sequence is TGCGCCAGCAGCCAAGACAGGAATACCTACGAGCAGTACTTC. Protein: CASSQDRNTYEQYF.

This clonotype showed up many times. The rearrangement links TRBV18 to TRBJ2-6; D call uncertain. Per germline, CDR1 KGHSH and CDR2 LQKENI. V lost 0 bases, J lost 4 bases, and 4 bases lay in between. There are 14 residues in the CDR3. CDR3 sequence reads: CASSPPTGANVLTF. CDR3 coding DNA: TGTGCCAGCTCACCACCCACAGGGGCCAACGTCCTGACTTTC.

V and J are TRBV27 and TRBJ2-1; 10 bases agree with TRBD2. The V gene's germline CDR1 is MNHEY and CDR2 SMNVEV (reference sequence). V trimming: 8 bases; J trimming: 2 bases; junction bases outside the gene matches: 9. CDR3 size: 16 residues. CDR3 sequence: CASGGVGLAAYNEQFF. The DNA of the CDR3 is TGTGCCAGCGGAGGCGTAGGACTAGCGGCCTACAATGAGCAGTTCTTC.

V and J are TRBV15 and TRBJ1-2, with no clear D. This CDR3 has 15 residues. Germline-derived CDR1 and CDR2 are LNHNV and YYDKDF (reference sequence). Trimming stripped 0 bases from V and 2 bases from J, with 10 bases between. The CDR3 coding sequence is TGTGCCACCAGCAGAGATCTCGCAGACAACTATGGCTACACCTTC. It specifies CATSRDLADNYGYTF.

The chain is built from TRBV20-1 and TRBJ2-7; possible D gene TRBD2, 6 bases. Trimming pared 3 bases from V and 7 bases from J, leaving 19 bases between. The germline CDR1 and CDR2 sequences are DFQATT and SNEGSKA (reference sequence). This CDR3 region has 14 residues. The CDR3 sequence is CSASRGSGPVEQYF. The CDR3 DNA reads as TGCAGTGCTAGTCGGGGTAGCGGACCAGTGGAGCAGTACTTC.

The sample holds a few counts of this clonotype. The rearrangement joins TRBV12-3 or TRBV12-4 to TRBJ2-3; D not resolved. The CDR3 spans 14 residues. Trimming stripped 7 bases from V and 6 bases from J, with 17 bases between. The CDR3: CASTPKTRRDTQYF. DNA for the CDR3: TGTGCCAGCACCCCAAAGACGCGAAGGGATACGCAGTATTTT.

This clonotype was seen a few times. The rearrangement joins TRBV20-1 to TRBJ2-7; 9 nucleotides match TRBD2. The V and J ends lost 2 bases and 7 bases, in that order; junction bases with no gene match: 9. The CDR3 extends over 14 amino acids. Germline-derived CDR1 and CDR2 are DFQATT and SNEGSKA (reference sequence). CDR3: CSARPSSGASEQYF. In DNA form, the CDR3 reads TGCAGTGCTAGACCCTCTAGCGGGGCTTCTGAGCAGTACTTC.